The sequence of this T cell receptor (beta chain) was determined in a study of blood T cell repertoires in COVID-19. The wider study: Specimens from acute and convalescent COVID-19 originated in the United States, Italy and Spain.

Per the authors' pipeline: Reference gene primer amplification in the assay estimated nucleated cell counts. Here immunoSEQ multiplex PCR was the method, and the copy in TCRdb shows in-frame clones only, minus some. The V and J calls and the clone size are those of that table, but D and trimming were determined from the DNA. The sample carries some 370,000 clones, 90% recorded once. The CDR3 loop spans 17 amino acids. V gave up 2 bases and J gave up 1 base; unmatched junction bases: 5. In germline, CDR1 is LNHDA, CDR2 SQIVND (reference sequence). The rearrangement links TRBV19 to TRBJ2-1; 10 bases match TRBD2. Sequenced material: peripheral blood. The sequence was collected from a man aged 18 to 30 with active or convalescent COVID-19. This CDR3 reads CASSISSGSKSYNEQFF. Written as DNA, the CDR3 is TGTGCCAGTAGTATATCTAGCGGGAGTAAGTCCTACAATGAGCAGTTCTTC.